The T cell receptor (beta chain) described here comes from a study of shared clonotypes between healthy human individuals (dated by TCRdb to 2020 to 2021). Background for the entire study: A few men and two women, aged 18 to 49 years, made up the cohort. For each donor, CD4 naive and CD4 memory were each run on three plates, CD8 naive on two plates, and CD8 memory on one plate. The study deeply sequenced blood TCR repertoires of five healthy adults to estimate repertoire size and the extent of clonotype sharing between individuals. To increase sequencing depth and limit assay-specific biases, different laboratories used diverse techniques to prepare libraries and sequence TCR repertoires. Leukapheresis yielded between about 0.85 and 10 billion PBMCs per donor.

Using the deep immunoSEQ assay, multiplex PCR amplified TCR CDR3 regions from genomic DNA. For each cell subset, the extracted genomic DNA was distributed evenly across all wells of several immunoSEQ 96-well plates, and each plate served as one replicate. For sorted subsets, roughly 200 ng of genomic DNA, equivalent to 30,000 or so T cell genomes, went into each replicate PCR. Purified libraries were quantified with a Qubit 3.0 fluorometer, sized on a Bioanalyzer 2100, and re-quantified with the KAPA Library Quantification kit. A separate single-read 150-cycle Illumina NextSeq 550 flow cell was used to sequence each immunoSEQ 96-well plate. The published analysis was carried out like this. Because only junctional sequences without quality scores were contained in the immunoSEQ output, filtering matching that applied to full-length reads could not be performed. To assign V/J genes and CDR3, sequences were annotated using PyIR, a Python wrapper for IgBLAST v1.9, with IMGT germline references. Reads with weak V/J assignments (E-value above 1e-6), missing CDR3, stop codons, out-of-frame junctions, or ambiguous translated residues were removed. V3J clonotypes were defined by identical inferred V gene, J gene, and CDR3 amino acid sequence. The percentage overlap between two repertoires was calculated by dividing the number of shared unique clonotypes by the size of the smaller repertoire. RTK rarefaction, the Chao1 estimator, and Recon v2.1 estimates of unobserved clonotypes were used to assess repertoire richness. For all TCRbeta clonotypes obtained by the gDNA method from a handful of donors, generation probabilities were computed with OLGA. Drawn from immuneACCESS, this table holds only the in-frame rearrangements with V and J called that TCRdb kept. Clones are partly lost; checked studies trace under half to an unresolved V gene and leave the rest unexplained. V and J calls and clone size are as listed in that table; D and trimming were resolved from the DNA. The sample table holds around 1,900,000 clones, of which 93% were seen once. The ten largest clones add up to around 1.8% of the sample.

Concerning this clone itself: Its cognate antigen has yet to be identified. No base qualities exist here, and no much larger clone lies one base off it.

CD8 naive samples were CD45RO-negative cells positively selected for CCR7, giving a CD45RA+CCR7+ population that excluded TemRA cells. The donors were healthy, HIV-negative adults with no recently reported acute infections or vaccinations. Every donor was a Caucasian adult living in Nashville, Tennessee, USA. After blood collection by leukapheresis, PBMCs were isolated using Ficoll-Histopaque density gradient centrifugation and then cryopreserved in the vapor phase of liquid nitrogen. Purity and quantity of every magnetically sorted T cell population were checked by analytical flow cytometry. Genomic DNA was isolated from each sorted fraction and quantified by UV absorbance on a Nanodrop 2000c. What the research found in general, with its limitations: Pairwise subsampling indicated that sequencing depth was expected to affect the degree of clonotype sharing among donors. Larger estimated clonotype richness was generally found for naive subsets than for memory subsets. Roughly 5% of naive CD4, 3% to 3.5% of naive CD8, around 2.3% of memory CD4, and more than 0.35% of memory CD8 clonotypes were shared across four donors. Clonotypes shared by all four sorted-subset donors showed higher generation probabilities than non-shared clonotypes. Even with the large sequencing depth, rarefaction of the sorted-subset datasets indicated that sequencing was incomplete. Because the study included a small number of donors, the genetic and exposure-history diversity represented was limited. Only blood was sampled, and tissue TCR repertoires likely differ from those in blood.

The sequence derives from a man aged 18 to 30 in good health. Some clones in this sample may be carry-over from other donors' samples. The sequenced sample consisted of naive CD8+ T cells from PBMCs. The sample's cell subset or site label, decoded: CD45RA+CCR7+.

DNA sequence: TGCAGCGCCCGAGGGGGGGAGGGCCAATGGGAGACCCAGTACTTC. Translated, this is CSARGGEGQWETQYF. The sequence joins TRBV29-1 to TRBJ2-5; the best D guess is TRBD2, with 7 bases matching. Via the germline V gene, CDR1 is SQVTM and CDR2 ANQGSEA. Trimming costs V 7 bases and J 5 bases, and their ends lie 23 bases apart. From its cysteine to its phenylalanine, the CDR3 spans 15 amino acids. Here the CDR3 DNA is all that survives: 45 bases in frame from base 1.